These 3 T cell receptor beta chains came from one sample sequenced in a study of OX40 agonist ivuxolimab in advanced cancers. Only in-frame clones appear in the TCRdb table, and some are missing; sequencing was by immunoSEQ multiplex PCR. The sample shows 55,000 to 80,000 clones, about 85% of them seen only once. Sample: CD4+ or CD8+ T cells sorted from blood, taken in a trial of the OX40 agonist ivuxolimab. These receptors all stem from an adult with an advanced solid tumor such as melanoma, head and neck, liver or kidney cancer.

This chain joins TRBV30 and TRBJ1-1; D gene ambiguous. Between the trimmed V and J ends, which lost 0 bases and 0 bases, there was a span of 8 bases. The CDR3 extends over 14 amino acids. Germline assignment: CDR1 GTSNPN and CDR2 SVGIG (reference sequence). The CDR3 region has the DNA TGTGCCTGGAGTGTAGGCGGCATGAACACTGAAGCTTTCTTT. Encoded protein: CAWSVGGMNTEAFF. The complete variable domain, with remaining parts taken from reference TRBV30 and TRBJ1-1, reads SQTIHQWPATLVQPVGSPLSLECTVEGTSNPNLYWYRQAAGRGLQLLFYSVGIGQISSEVPQNLSASRPQDRQFILSSKKLLLSDSGFYLCAWSVGGMNTEAFFGQGTRLTVV.

The chain carries TRBV6-1 and TRBJ2-2, with 8 bases that match TRBD2. This CDR3 has 18 residues. Germline CDR1 MNHNS, CDR2 SASEGT. The ends lost 6 bases at V and 0 bases at J; junction bases unmatched: 12. DNA of the CDR3: TGTGCCAGCAGGGAACCGGGACTAGGGGTATCGAACACCGGGGAGCTGTTTTTT. It specifies CASREPGLGVSNTGELFF.

The gene calls are TRBV5-5 and TRBJ2-7; D remains ambiguous. Germline-derived CDR1 and CDR2 are SGHKS and YYEKEE (reference sequence). This CDR3 has 13 residues. V lost 3 bases and J 7 bases, leaving 14 bases between the germline ends. CDR3 loop: CASSSSRYEEQYF. For the CDR3, the DNA is TGTGCCAGCAGCTCCTCCCGGTACGAGGAGCAGTACTTC.